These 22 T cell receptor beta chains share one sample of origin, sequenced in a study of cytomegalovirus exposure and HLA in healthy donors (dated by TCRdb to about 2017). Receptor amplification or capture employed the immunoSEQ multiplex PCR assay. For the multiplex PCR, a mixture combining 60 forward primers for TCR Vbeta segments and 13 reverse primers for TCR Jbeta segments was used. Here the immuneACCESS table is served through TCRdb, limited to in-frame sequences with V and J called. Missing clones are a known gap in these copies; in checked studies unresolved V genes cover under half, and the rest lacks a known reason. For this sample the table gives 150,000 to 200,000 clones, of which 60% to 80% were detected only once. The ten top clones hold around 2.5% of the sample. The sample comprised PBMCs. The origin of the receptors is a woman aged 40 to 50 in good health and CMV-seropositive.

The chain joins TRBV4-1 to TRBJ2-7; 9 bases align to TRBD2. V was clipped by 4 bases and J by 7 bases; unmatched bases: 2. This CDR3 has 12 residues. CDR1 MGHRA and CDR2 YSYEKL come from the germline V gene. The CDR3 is CASSRAGGEQYF. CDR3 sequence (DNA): TGCGCCAGCAGCCGAGCGGGAGGAGAGCAGTACTTC.

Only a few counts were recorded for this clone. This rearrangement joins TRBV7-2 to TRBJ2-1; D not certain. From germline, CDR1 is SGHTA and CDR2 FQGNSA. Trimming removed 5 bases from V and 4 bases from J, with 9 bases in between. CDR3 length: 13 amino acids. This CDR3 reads CASSRETYNEQFF. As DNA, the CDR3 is TGTGCCAGCAGCCGAGAGACTTACAATGAGCAGTTCTTC.

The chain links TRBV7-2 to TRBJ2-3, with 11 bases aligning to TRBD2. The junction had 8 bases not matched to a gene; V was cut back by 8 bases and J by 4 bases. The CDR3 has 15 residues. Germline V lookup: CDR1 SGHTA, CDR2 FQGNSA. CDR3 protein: CASQLAGVKADTQYF. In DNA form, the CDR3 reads TGTGCCAGCCAACTAGCGGGAGTAAAGGCAGATACGCAGTATTTT.

The CDR3 nucleotides read TGTGCCAGCAGCTCCCTAGGCCCCGGGACTTCCGAGCAGTACTTC. Translation: CASSSLGPGTSEQYF. V is TRBV6-5 and J is TRBJ2-7, with D possibly being TRBD2 (6 bases). CDR1 and CDR2 from the germline V gene are MNHEY and SVGAGI. The CDR3 length is 15 residues. V lost 6 bases to trimming and J lost 6 bases, with 21 bases between them.

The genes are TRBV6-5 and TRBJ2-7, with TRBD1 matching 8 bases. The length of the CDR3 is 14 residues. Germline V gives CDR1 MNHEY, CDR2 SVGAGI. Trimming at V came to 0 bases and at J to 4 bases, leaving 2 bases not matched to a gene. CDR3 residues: CASSYSGTGYEQYF. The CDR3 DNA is TGTGCCAGCAGTTACTCTGGGACAGGATACGAGCAGTACTTC.

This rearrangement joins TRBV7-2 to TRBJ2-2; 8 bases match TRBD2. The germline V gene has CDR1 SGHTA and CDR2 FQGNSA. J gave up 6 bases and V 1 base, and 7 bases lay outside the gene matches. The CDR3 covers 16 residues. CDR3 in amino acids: CASSLEWQRESGELFF. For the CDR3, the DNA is TGTGCCAGCAGCTTAGAATGGCAGCGGGAGTCCGGGGAGCTGTTTTTT.

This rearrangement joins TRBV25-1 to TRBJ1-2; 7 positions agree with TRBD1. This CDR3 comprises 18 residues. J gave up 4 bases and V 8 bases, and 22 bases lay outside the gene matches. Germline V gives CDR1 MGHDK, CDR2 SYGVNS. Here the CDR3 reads CASPPTGQDFIFFYGYTF. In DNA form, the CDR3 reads TGTGCCAGCCCACCTACCGGACAGGACTTCATTTTCTTCTATGGCTACACCTTC.

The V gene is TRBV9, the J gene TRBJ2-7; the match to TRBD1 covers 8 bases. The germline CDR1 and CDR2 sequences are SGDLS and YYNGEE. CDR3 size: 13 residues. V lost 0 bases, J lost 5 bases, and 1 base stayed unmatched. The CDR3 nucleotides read TGTGCCAGCAGCGTAGAGGACAGGGACGAGCAGTACTTC. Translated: CASSVEDRDEQYF.

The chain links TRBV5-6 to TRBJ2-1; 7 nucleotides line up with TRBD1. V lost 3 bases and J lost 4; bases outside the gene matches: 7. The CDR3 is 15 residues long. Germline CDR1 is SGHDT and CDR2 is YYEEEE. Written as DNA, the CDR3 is TGTGCCAGCAGCTGGGGACAGACATATTACAATGAGCAGTTCTTC. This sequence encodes CASSWGQTYYNEQFF.

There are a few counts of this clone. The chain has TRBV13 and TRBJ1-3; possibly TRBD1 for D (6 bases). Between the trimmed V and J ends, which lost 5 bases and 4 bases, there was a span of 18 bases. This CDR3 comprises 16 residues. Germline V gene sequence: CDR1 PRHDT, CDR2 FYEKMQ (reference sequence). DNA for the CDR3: TGTGCCAGCAGCCACCGCTCAGGGGAACCGGGAAACACCATATATTTT. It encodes CASSHRSGEPGNTIYF.

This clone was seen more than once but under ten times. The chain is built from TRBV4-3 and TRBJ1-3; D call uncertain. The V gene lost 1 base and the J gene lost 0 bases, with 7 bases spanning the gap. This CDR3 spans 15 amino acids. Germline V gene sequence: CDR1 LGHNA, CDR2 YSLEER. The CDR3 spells CASSQALGSGNTIYF. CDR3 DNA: TGCGCCAGCAGCCAAGCACTCGGCTCTGGAAACACCATATATTTT.

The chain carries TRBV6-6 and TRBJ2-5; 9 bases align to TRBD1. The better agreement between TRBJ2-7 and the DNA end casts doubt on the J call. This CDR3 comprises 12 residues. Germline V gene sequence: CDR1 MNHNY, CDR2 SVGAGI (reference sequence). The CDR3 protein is CAGGQGGYEQYF. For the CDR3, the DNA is TGTGCCGGGGGACAGGGCGGCTACGAGCAGTACTTC.

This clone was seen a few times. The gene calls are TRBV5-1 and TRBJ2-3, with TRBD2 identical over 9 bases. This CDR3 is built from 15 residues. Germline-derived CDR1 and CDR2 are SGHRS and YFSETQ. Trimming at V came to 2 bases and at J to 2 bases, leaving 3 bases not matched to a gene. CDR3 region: CASSFSGGPTDTQYF. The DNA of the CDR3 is TGCGCCAGCAGCTTTAGCGGGGGTCCCACAGATACGCAGTATTTT.

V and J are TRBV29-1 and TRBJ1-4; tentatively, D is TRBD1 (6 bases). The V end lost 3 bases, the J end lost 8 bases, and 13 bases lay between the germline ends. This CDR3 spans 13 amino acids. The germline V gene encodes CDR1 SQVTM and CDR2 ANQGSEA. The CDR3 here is CSVDRGPGEKLFF. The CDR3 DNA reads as TGCAGCGTTGACAGGGGCCCAGGGGAAAAACTGTTTTTT.

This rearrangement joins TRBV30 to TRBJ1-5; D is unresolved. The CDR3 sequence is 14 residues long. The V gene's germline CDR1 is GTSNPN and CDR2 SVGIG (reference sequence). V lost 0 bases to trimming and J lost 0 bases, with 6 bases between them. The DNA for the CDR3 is TGTGCCTGGAGTGTATTAAATAGCAATCAGCCCCAGCATTTT. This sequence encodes CAWSVLNSNQPQHF.

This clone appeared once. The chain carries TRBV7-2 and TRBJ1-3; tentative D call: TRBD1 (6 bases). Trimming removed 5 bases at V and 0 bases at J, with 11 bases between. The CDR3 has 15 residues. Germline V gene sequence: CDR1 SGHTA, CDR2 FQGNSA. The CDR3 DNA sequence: TGTGCCAGCAGCCAAACAGGGTTCTCTGGAAACACCATATATTTT. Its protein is CASSQTGFSGNTIYF.

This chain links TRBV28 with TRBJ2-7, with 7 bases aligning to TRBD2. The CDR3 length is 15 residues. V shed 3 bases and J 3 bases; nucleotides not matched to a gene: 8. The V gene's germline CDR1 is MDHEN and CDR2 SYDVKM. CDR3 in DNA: TGTGCCAGCAGTTTCGCGGGAGAAAAGGGCTACGAGCAGTACTTC. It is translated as CASSFAGEKGYEQYF.

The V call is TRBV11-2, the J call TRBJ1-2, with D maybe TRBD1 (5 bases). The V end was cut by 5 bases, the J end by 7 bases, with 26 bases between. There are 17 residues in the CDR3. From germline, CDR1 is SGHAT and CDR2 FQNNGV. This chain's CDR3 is CASSPGGQNRGIPGYTF. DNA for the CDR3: TGTGCCAGCAGCCCAGGCGGGCAGAACCGGGGGATTCCTGGCTACACCTTC.

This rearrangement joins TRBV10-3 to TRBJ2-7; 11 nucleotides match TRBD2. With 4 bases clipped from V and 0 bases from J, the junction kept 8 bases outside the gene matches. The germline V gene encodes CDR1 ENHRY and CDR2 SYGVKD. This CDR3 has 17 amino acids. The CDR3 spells CAISVTGTSGSSYEQYF. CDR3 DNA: TGTGCCATCAGTGTCACCGGGACTAGCGGTAGCTCCTACGAGCAGTACTTC.

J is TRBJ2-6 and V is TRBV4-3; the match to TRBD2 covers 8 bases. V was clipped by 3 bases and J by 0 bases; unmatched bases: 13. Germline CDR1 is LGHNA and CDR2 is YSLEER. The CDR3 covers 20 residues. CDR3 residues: CASSQLPPGSGNSGANVLTF. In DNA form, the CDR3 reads TGCGCCAGCAGCCAGTTGCCACCGGGTAGCGGGAACTCTGGGGCCAACGTCCTGACTTTC.

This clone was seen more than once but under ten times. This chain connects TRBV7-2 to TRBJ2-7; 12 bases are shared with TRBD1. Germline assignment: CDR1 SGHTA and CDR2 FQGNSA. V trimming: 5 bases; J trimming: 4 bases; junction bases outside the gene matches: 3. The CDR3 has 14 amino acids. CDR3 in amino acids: CASSMGQGAYEQYF. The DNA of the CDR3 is TGTGCCAGCAGCATGGGACAGGGGGCGTACGAGCAGTACTTC.

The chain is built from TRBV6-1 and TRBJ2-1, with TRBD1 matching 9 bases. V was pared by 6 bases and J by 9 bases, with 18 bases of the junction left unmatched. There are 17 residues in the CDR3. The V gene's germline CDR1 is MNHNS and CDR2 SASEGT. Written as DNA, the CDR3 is TGTGCCAGCAGCGAAAGACCCCTCGGACAGGGGAGGGGTGAGCAGTTCTTC. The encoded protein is CASSERPLGQGRGEQFF.